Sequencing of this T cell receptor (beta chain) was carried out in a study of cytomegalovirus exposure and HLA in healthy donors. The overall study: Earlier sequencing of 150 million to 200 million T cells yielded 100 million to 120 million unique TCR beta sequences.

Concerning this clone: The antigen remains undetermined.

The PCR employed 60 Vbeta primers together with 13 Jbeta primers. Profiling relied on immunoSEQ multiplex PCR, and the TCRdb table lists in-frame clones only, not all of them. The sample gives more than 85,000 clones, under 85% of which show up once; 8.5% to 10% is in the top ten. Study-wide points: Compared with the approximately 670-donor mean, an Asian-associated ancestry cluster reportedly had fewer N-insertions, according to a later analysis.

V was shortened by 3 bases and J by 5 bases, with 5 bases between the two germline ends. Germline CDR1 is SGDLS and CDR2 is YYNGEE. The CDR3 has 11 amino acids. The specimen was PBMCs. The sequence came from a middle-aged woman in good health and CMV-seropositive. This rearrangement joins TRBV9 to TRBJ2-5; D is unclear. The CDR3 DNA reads TGTGCCAGCAGCGCAGCGGAGACCCAGTACTTC. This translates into CASSAAETQYF.